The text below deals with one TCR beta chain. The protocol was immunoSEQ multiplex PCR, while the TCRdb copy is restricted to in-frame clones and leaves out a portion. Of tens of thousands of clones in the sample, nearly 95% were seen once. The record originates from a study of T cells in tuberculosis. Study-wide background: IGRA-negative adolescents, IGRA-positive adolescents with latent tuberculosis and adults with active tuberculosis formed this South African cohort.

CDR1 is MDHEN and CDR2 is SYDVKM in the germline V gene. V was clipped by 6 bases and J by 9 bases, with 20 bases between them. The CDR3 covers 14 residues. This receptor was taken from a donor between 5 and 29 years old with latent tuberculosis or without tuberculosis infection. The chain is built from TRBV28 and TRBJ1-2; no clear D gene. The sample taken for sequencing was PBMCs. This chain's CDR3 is CASSPLSGVARYTF. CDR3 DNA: TGTGCCAGCAGCCCCCTATCGGGTGTGGCCCGCTACACCTTC.